The 10 T cell receptor beta chains listed next were all sequenced from one sample in a study of T cells in Graves' hyperthyroidism and ophthalmopathy (dated by TCRdb to the late 2010s). The receptor library was made with multiplex PCR. Sequencer: Illumina HiSeq 2000. The TCR beta CDR3 regions were amplified from RNA transcripts. A first-round RT-PCR of the TCR CDR3 used the HTBI primer set with the Qiagen OneStep RT-PCR kit. TCRdb passed the public sequencing reads through fastp at Q25 and MiXCR, retaining productive beta sequences. Rows matching on CDR3 protein sequence are summarized as one entry with the most common DNA and genes. The sample table shows about 610,000 distinct CDR3 sequences, and around 45% are seen once. More than 7% of the sample comes from the top ten. Sequenced material: peripheral blood or thyroid tissue (not recorded which). The receptors originated from a woman aged 18-29 years with Graves' hyperthyroidism.

The chain employs TRBV15 and TRBJ2-7; D not resolved. The CDR3 runs to 12 residues. V shed 5 bases and J shed 3 bases, with 8 bases lying between them. Germline V gene data show CDR1 as LNHNV and CDR2 as YYDKDF (reference sequence). The CDR3 loop is CATSGLDYEQYF. DNA for the CDR3: TGTGCCACCAGCGGGTTGGACTACGAGCAGTACTTC.

In its sample, this clonotype was seen many times. This chain links TRBV20-1 with TRBJ2-7; D not certain. The CDR3 runs 13 residues. Germline V gives CDR1 DFQATT, CDR2 SNEGSKA (reference sequence). Trimming pared 4 bases from V and 3 bases from J, leaving 13 bases between. The CDR3 sequence: CSATDGPVYEQYF. The CDR3 bases are TGCAGTGCTACGGACGGACCCGTCTACGAGCAGTACTTC.

The genes are TRBV20-1 and TRBJ2-5; a possible D gene is TRBD2 (7 bases). There are 11 residues in the CDR3. Germline lookup yields CDR1 DFQATT and CDR2 SNEGSKA (reference sequence). Trimming took off 5 bases at V and 7 bases at J, with 11 bases between the two ends. The DNA of the CDR3 is TGCAGTGCTGGGGGCGGGGGGACCCAGTACTTC. Translation: CSAGGGGTQYF.

The V and J genes are TRBV20-1 and TRBJ2-3; tentative D call: TRBD1 (5 bases). This CDR3 spans 13 amino acids. CDR1 and CDR2 (germline): DFQATT, SNEGSKA (reference sequence). Between the trimmed V and J ends, which lost 3 bases and 2 bases, there was a span of 9 bases. The CDR3 region has the DNA TGCAGTGCTAGTTTAGGGGTCACAGATACGCAGTATTTT. Translating it yields CSASLGVTDTQYF.

Notes on this clonotype: This may be a read error: a much more frequent sequence differs by one nucleotide. The V call is TRBV24-1, the J call TRBJ1-5, with a possible D match to TRBD1 (6 bases). The CDR3 has 12 amino acids. Germline loops: CDR1 KGHDR, CDR2 SFDVKD. Trimming took off 5 bases at V and 8 bases at J, with 9 bases between the two ends. CDR3 nucleotide sequence: TGTGCCACCAGTGTAAACAGGGAGCCCCAGCATTTT. Translation: CATSVNREPQHF.

This clonotype was counted ten times or more. J is TRBJ1-1 and V is TRBV12-3 or TRBV12-4; 7 bases are a match to TRBD1. The CDR3 sequence is 14 residues long. V lost 6 bases and J lost 6; bases outside the gene matches: 10. CDR3 nucleotides: TGTGCCAGCAGGTATAACAGGGGTGGATCTGAAGCTTTCTTT. It specifies CASRYNRGGSEAFF.

This clonotype was seen once. The chain recombines TRBV5-1 with TRBJ2-7, with D perhaps matching TRBD1 or TRBD2 (6 bases each). The CDR3 is 15 residues long. Trimming removed 3 bases from V and 0 bases from J, with 13 bases in between. Germline CDR1 SGHRS, CDR2 YFSETQ. The CDR3, as DNA: TGCGCCAGCAGCTATTCGGGGGCGGCCTCCTACGAGCAGTACTTC. This gives the protein CASSYSGAASYEQYF.

The V gene is TRBV7-8, the J gene TRBJ2-6; D is ambiguous. Trimming removed 5 bases from V and 3 bases from J, with 20 bases in between. The length of the CDR3 is 18 residues. Per germline, CDR1 SGHVS and CDR2 FQNEAQ. The CDR3 DNA reads as TGTGCCAGCAGCCAAGAGACATTTTTTGAGTTTGGGGCCAACGTCCTGACTTTC. Residues: CASSQETFFEFGANVLTF.

The chain links TRBV29-1 to TRBJ1-5; possibly TRBD1 for D (5 bases). Germline V CDR1 and CDR2: SQVTM, ANQGSEA. CDR3 length: 11 residues. V gave up 7 bases and J gave up 7 bases, with 11 bases separating them. The CDR3 DNA reads TGCAGCGCCCACGGGGGGCAGCCCCAGCATTTT. Encoded protein: CSAHGGQPQHF.

This clonotype was seen many times. The V gene is TRBV5-1, the J gene TRBJ2-2, with a weak D call TRBD1 (5 bases). CDR3 length: 15 amino acids. Trimming left V 4 bases short and J 5 bases short, with 15 bases between. Germline assignment: CDR1 SGHRS and CDR2 YFSETQ. For the CDR3, the DNA is TGCGCCAGCAGCCCTCCGACAGCCCGTACCGGGGAGCTGTTTTTT. Encoded protein: CASSPPTARTGELFF.